Listed here is a single T cell receptor (beta chain). These data come from a study of blood T cell repertoires in COVID-19. Study context: The United States, Italy and Spain supplied acute and convalescent COVID-19 samples.

Clones were read by immunoSEQ multiplex PCR, and TCRdb kept only the in-frame ones, dropping some. The sample carries 200,000 to 300,000 clones, 82% recorded once. The sample was peripheral blood. This sequence was found in a woman in her fifties or sixties with active or convalescent COVID-19.

This CDR3 is CASSQGTSGGLELFF. The CDR3 nucleotides are TGTGCCAGCAGCCAAGGGACTAGCGGGGGTCTCGAGCTGTTTTTT. This chain joins TRBV3-1 (or the pseudogene TRBV3-2) and TRBJ2-2, with TRBD2 matching over 13 bases. Germline CDR1 is LGHDT and CDR2 is YNNKEL (reference sequence). This CDR3 region has 15 residues. V was clipped by 1 base and J by 11 bases; unmatched bases: 4.